This T cell receptor (beta chain) was obtained from a study of blood T cell repertoires in COVID-19. Study-wide background: Specimens from acute and convalescent COVID-19 originated in the United States, Italy and Spain. Sources were T cells, B-cell-depleted T cells, or PBMCs; the material itself was cDNA or gDNA.

The CDR3 loop spans 18 amino acids. CDR1 and CDR2 from the germline V gene are MNHEY and SMNVEV (reference sequence). V lost 5 bases to trimming and J lost 5 bases; unmatched junction nucleotides: 17. Source study methods: Nucleated cell counts were estimated from reference gene primer amplification. The assay was immunoSEQ multiplex PCR, and TCRdb's table has in-frame clones only and misses some. D and trimming were read from the DNA, whereas the V and J calls and clone size are those reported in that table. The table lists roughly 670,000 clones, over 80% of them singletons. This receptor was obtained from a woman between 18 and 30 years old with acute or convalescent COVID-19. The sequenced sample was peripheral blood. V and J are TRBV27 and TRBJ2-2; TRBD2 matches 7 bases. CDR3 sequence reads: CASSPRLKLALGTGELFF. The CDR3 nucleotides read TGTGCCAGCAGTCCGCGCCTCAAACTAGCGTTGGGGACCGGGGAGCTGTTTTTT.